This record concerns one T cell receptor (beta chain) sequence. What it binds is unknown. The data were taken from a study of CD8+ T cells in alopecia areata. Study in general: Twice daily, treated patients received 5 to 10 mg of oral tofacitinib. The protocol delivered tofacitinib for 6 to 18 months, then withdrew it for 6 months.

Findings of the study overall: Normal skin contains resident alphabeta T cells, and these are also sequenced in scalp samples.

Researchers took lesional scalp punch biopsies and peripheral blood from people who were alopecia areata patients. From germline, CDR1 is SGHRS and CDR2 YFSETQ. The CDR3 totals 16 residues. The trim removed 3 bases at V and 6 bases at J, leaving 8 bases unmatched. RNA extraction was followed by reverse transcription into cDNA, which acted as the sequencing template. Sequencing used immunoSEQ multiplex PCR; TCRdb keeps in-frame clones, though not all of them. This repertoire shows approximately 12,000 clones, about 59% found once; its top ten account for 13% to 15%. The TCR originated in a human donor with alopecia areata. The source material was skin. The V gene is TRBV5-1, the J gene TRBJ2-2, with 10 nucleotides matching TRBD1. CDR3: CASSYRGQGNPGELFF. The DNA of the CDR3 is TGCGCCAGCAGCTATCGGGGACAGGGGAATCCCGGGGAGCTGTTTTTT.